A single sample gave rise to the 31 T cell receptor beta chains below, sequenced in a study of OX40 agonist ivuxolimab in advanced cancers. This table comes from immunoSEQ multiplex PCR, and its TCRdb copy is limited to in-frame clones, with some not included. This sample yields tens of thousands of clones, of which roughly 90% are seen a single time; about 0.7% belongs to the top ten. Sequencing was performed on CD4+ or CD8+ T cells sorted from blood, taken in a trial of the OX40 agonist ivuxolimab. These receptors were taken from an adult with an advanced solid tumor such as melanoma, head and neck, liver or kidney cancer.

This clone was detected a few times. V and J are TRBV4-2 and TRBJ2-3; TRBD2 matches 11 bases. The germline gives CDR1 LGHNA, CDR2 YNFKEQ. There are 17 residues in the CDR3. After removal of 0 bases from V and 3 bases from J, the junction contained 5 bases not matched to a gene. CDR3 sequence reads: CASSQDSGTSGTDTQYF. The CDR3 DNA sequence: TGTGCCAGCAGCCAAGATTCTGGGACTAGCGGAACAGATACGCAGTATTTT.

J is TRBJ1-2 and V is TRBV19, with D unclear. This CDR3 has 13 residues. The V gene lost 9 bases and the J gene lost 2 bases, with 13 bases spanning the gap. Looked up from germline, CDR1 is LNHDA and CDR2 is SQIVND (reference sequence). DNA of the CDR3: TGTGCCAGCCCCCCGTTGGAGAACTATGGCTACACCTTC. Amino acids: CASPPLENYGYTF.

The chain recombines TRBV18 with TRBJ1-1; D is uncertain. Germline CDR1 KGHSH, CDR2 LQKENI. The CDR3 runs to 11 residues. Between the trimmed V and J ends, which lost 3 bases and 5 bases, there was a span of 4 bases. The CDR3 region is CASSPGTEAFF. The CDR3 nucleotides are TGTGCCAGCTCACCCGGAACTGAAGCTTTCTTT.

V usage is TRBV27 and J usage is TRBJ1-1; a possible D gene is TRBD1 (6 bases). Trimming took 5 bases from V and 5 from J, leaving 24 bases between them. The CDR3 contains 17 residues. Germline lookup yields CDR1 MNHEY and CDR2 SMNVEV (reference sequence). The CDR3 DNA sequence: TGTGCCAGCAGTCCGTTTTCGGTCGGATTAAGGGGGACTGAAGCTTTCTTT. Translated, it gives CASSPFSVGLRGTEAFF.

The rearrangement joins TRBV19 to TRBJ2-1; the D is unclear. CDR1 is LNHDA, CDR2 SQIVND, per germline (reference sequence). The V gene lost 7 bases and the J gene lost 7 bases, with 2 bases spanning the gap. There are 9 residues in the CDR3. The CDR3 here is CASINEQFF. The CDR3 region has the DNA TGTGCCAGTATTAATGAGCAGTTCTTC.

This chain uses TRBV6-1 with TRBJ2-3; D not certain. The ends were cut back, 7 bases at V and 2 bases at J, with 10 bases in the middle. Germline CDR1 reads MNHNS; CDR2 reads SASEGT. This CDR3 has 13 amino acids. The CDR3 sequence is CASKGSYTDTQYF. CDR3 nucleotides: TGTGCCAGCAAGGGAAGCTACACAGATACGCAGTATTTT.

The genes are TRBV19 and TRBJ2-5, with D tentatively TRBD1 (6 bases). The J call may not be correct, given that the DNA end is closer to TRBJ2-7. Germline V gene data show CDR1 as LNHDA and CDR2 as SQIVND (reference sequence). The CDR3 runs 13 residues. The CDR3 DNA is TGTGCCAGCGCCGGGACACCTTCCTACGAGCAGTACTTC. Amino acids: CASAGTPSYEQYF.

V and J are TRBV21-1 and TRBJ2-1; the D segment call TRBD2 is taken from the table without a DNA check. TRBV21-1 is a pseudogene. CDR3 length equals 13 residues. The CDR3 region is CASSKGLRDEQFF. The DNA for the CDR3 is TGTGCCAGCAGCAAGGGACTCCGGGATGAGCAGTTCTTC.

This CDR3 reads CASSVDRITEAFF. CDR3 in DNA: TGTGCCAGCAGCGTGGACAGAATCACTGAAGCTTTCTTT. This chain links TRBV7-2 with TRBJ1-1, with D perhaps matching TRBD1 (6 bases). CDR3 length: 13 residues. Trimming took 5 bases from V and 4 from J, leaving 11 bases between them. CDR1 and CDR2 from the germline V gene are SGHTA and FQGNSA.

J is TRBJ2-3 and V is TRBV19, with 11 bases lining up with TRBD2. Germline trimming cut 5 bases from V and 6 bases from J; bases unmatched to any gene: 10. In germline, CDR1 is LNHDA, CDR2 SQIVND (reference sequence). CDR3 size: 16 residues. CDR3 in DNA: TGTGCCAGTAGTCCCGAGCGACTAGCGGGAAAGGATACGCAGTATTTT. Encoded protein: CASSPERLAGKDTQYF.

This chain uses TRBV5-1 with TRBJ2-2; D is unclear. Germline V gene lookup returns CDR1 SGHRS and CDR2 YFSETQ. The CDR3 totals 13 residues. Trimming took off 1 base at V and 7 bases at J, with 8 bases between the two ends. As DNA, the CDR3 is TGCGCCAGCAGCTTGTCCGTGGGCGGGGAGCTGTTTTTT. Protein product: CASSLSVGGELFF.

This clone was seen just once. The J gene is TRBJ1-2, the V gene TRBV4-3, with D perhaps matching TRBD1 (6 bases). V shed 0 bases and J shed 0 bases, with 8 bases lying between them. Per the germline V gene, CDR1 is LGHNA and CDR2 is YSLEER. CDR3 length equals 15 residues. CDR3 sequence (DNA): TGCGCCAGCAGCCAAGAGGACAGATCTAACTATGGCTACACCTTC. It encodes CASSQEDRSNYGYTF.

The chain is built from TRBV28 and TRBJ1-2; D gene ambiguous. The CDR3 spans 10 residues. Between the trimmed V and J ends, which lost 6 bases and 13 bases, there was a span of 12 bases. Germline V gives CDR1 MDHEN, CDR2 SYDVKM. The DNA for the CDR3 is TGTGCCAGCAGCCGCTTTCTCCCCACCTTC. This gives the protein CASSRFLPTF.

The V call is TRBV5-6, the J call TRBJ2-1, with D unclear. CDR3 length: 15 amino acids. Per germline, CDR1 SGHDT and CDR2 YYEEEE. Trimming removed 0 bases at V and 5 bases at J, with 12 bases between. The chain's CDR3 is CASSLGPTLNNEQFF. CDR3 DNA sequence: TGTGCCAGCAGCTTGGGCCCTACTTTAAACAATGAGCAGTTCTTC.

The chain combines TRBV9 with TRBJ2-7; D is unclear. This CDR3 region has 13 residues. V was trimmed by 1 base and J by 6 bases, leaving 11 bases between them. Germline assignment: CDR1 SGDLS and CDR2 YYNGEE. CDR3 DNA sequence: TGTGCCAGCAGCGTAACAAGGGAAGGCGAGCAGTACTTC. This translates into CASSVTREGEQYF.

V gene TRBV9 combines with J gene TRBJ2-1; D is unresolved. The germline V gene encodes CDR1 SGDLS and CDR2 YYNGEE. V gave up 0 bases and J gave up 0 bases, with 1 base separating them. The CDR3 totals 13 residues. The CDR3 DNA reads TGTGCCAGCAGCGTAGGCTCCTACAATGAGCAGTTCTTC. Encoded protein: CASSVGSYNEQFF.

The chain recombines TRBV7-2 with TRBJ1-3; D gene uncertain. Germline-derived CDR1 and CDR2 are SGHTA and FQGNSA. The CDR3 covers 16 residues. V dropped 3 bases and J dropped 0 bases, with 12 bases sitting between them. Here the CDR3 DNA reads TGTGCCAGCAGCTTTTCGGCGGGGAACTCTGGAAACACCATATATTTT. This sequence encodes CASSFSAGNSGNTIYF.

The chain links TRBV27 to TRBJ2-2; D is unresolved. The germline gives CDR1 MNHEY, CDR2 SMNVEV (reference sequence). V lost 6 bases and J 4 bases, leaving 12 bases between the germline ends. The CDR3 totals 14 residues. The CDR3 reads CASSLVALTGELFF. CDR3 bases: TGTGCCAGCAGCCTCGTCGCCCTCACCGGGGAGCTGTTTTTT.

The CDR3 region is CASSGDRNTEAFF. In DNA, the CDR3 is TGCGCCAGCAGCGGAGACAGGAACACTGAAGCTTTCTTT. The V call is TRBV10-2, the J call TRBJ1-1, with D possibly matching TRBD1 (5 bases). The germline gives CDR1 WSHSY, CDR2 SAAADI. The CDR3 runs 13 residues. V lost 6 bases to trimming and J lost 1 base, with 9 bases between them.

The J gene is TRBJ2-3, the V gene TRBV10-3; possibly TRBD2 for D (6 bases). V was clipped by 11 bases and J by 4 bases, with 10 bases between them. Germline lookup yields CDR1 ENHRY and CDR2 SYGVKD. The CDR3 has 11 amino acids. The CDR3 spells CAAGRSDTQYF. In nucleotides, the CDR3 is TGTGCCGCGGGACGGTCAGATACGCAGTATTTT.

This clone was seen only once. The same CDR3 arises from other DNA sequences in this sample as well. The chain is built from TRBV6-5 and TRBJ2-3, with 10 bases identical to TRBD2. Germline V CDR1 and CDR2: MNHEY, SVGAGI. This CDR3 has 14 amino acids. The trim removed 5 bases at V and 1 base at J, leaving 0 bases unmatched. CDR3: CASSLAGGTDTQYF. The CDR3 DNA follows: TGTGCCAGCAGTCTAGCGGGGGGCACAGATACGCAGTATTTT.

V is TRBV5-1 and J is TRBJ1-4; maybe TRBD1 (6 bases). CDR1 is SGHRS, CDR2 YFSETQ, per germline. The V gene lost 0 bases and the J gene lost 5 bases, with 17 bases spanning the gap. The CDR3 runs to 17 residues. The CDR3 DNA reads TGCGCCAGCAGCTTGGAACCCCCCGGGCAGGGGAATGAAAAACTGTTTTTT. It codes for CASSLEPPGQGNEKLFF. The full variable domain, rest sourced from reference TRBV5-1 and TRBJ1-4, is KAGVTQTPRYLIKTRGQQVTLSCSPISGHRSVSWYQQTPGQGLQFLFEYFSETQRNKGNFPGRFSGRQFSNSRSEMNVSTLELGDSALYLCASSLEPPGQGNEKLFFGSGTQLSVL.

The CDR3 is CASSEAIRNQYF. CDR3 bases: TGTGCCAGCAGTGAAGCTATTAGGAACCAGTACTTC. The V call is TRBV6-5, the J call TRBJ2-5; unclear D gene. In germline, CDR1 is MNHEY, CDR2 SVGAGI. Trimming removed 5 bases at V and 10 bases at J, with 14 bases between. The CDR3 is 12 amino acids.

This clone was recorded a few times. The rearrangement joins TRBV28 to TRBJ1-1; D is unclear. This CDR3 is built from 11 residues. Germline V gene sequence: CDR1 MDHEN, CDR2 SYDVKM. Trimming cost V 6 bases and J 7 bases, with 9 bases left between them. The CDR3 spells CASRDRSEAFF. CDR3 sequence (DNA): TGTGCCAGCAGGGATCGCAGTGAAGCTTTCTTT.

Worth noting for this clone: The sample has other DNA sequences that encode this CDR3 too. The V call is TRBV5-1, the J call TRBJ1-5; D gene unclear. CDR3 length equals 14 residues. CDR1 is SGHRS and CDR2 is YFSETQ in the germline V gene. V lost 0 bases to trimming and J lost 0 bases, with 4 bases between them. The CDR3 reads CASSLGYSNQPQHF. The CDR3 DNA sequence: TGCGCCAGCAGCTTGGGATATAGCAATCAGCCCCAGCATTTT.

V is TRBV11-2 and J is TRBJ1-2; tentatively, D is TRBD1 (5 bases). This CDR3 region has 12 residues. Germline-derived CDR1 and CDR2 are SGHAT and FQNNGV. V lost 5 bases to trimming and J lost 3 bases, with 7 bases between them. CDR3 nucleotide sequence: TGTGCCAGCAGCAGGGACGACTATGGCTACACCTTC. As protein: CASSRDDYGYTF. Variable domain in full (rest from reference TRBV11-2 and TRBJ1-2): EAGVAQSPRYKIIEKRQSVAFWCNPISGHATLYWYQQILGQGPKLLIQFQNNGVVDDSQLPKDRFSAERLKGVDSTLKIQPAKLEDSAVYLCASSRDDYGYTFGSGTRLTVV.

The J gene is TRBJ2-5, the V gene TRBV28; weak D call: TRBD1 (5 bases). The CDR3 is made up of 11 amino acids. Trimming removed 3 bases at V and 9 bases at J, with 8 bases between. Germline V CDR1 and CDR2: MDHEN, SYDVKM. The CDR3 DNA reads as TGTGCCAGCAGTTTTAGGGGTTCCCAGTACTTC. This sequence encodes CASSFRGSQYF. The entire variable domain, with the rest obtained from reference TRBV28 and TRBJ2-5, is as follows: DVKVTQSSRYLVKRTGEKVFLECVQDMDHENMFWYRQDPGLGLRLIYFSYDVKMKEKGDIPEGYSVSREKKERFSLILESASTNQTSMYLCASSFRGSQYFGPGTRLLVL.

CDR3 in DNA: TGTGCCAGCATGATAGCGGGTCGAGATGAGCAGTTCTTC. The encoded protein is CASMIAGRDEQFF. The chain couples TRBV25-1 to TRBJ2-1, with 7 bases fitting TRBD2. Germline CDR1 is MGHDK and CDR2 is SYGVNS. V shed 7 bases, J shed 8 bases, and the junction held 8 bases outside the gene matches. This CDR3 spans 13 amino acids. The whole variable domain, filled in from reference TRBV25-1 and TRBJ2-1, reads EADIYQTPRYLVIGTGKKITLECSQTMGHDKMYWYQQDPGMELHLIHYSYGVNSTEKGDLSSESTVSRIRTEHFPLTLESARPSHTSQYLCASMIAGRDEQFFGPGTRLTVL.

The chain couples TRBV5-6 to TRBJ2-1; TRBD1 matches at 9 bases. V lost 4 bases and J lost 4; bases outside the gene matches: 9. The CDR3 is 16 amino acids. The germline CDR1 and CDR2 sequences are SGHDT and YYEEEE. Written as DNA, the CDR3 is TGTGCCAGCAGCCCTACCGGGACAGGGCCTTACAATGAGCAGTTCTTC. Amino acids: CASSPTGTGPYNEQFF.

J is TRBJ2-3 and V is TRBV7-2; D unclear. CDR1 is SGHTA and CDR2 is FQGNSA in the germline V gene. V was trimmed by 5 bases and J by 4 bases, leaving 19 bases between them. This CDR3 comprises 16 residues. CDR3 loop: CASSAYGRFVADTQYF. The DNA for the CDR3 is TGTGCCAGCAGCGCCTACGGTCGCTTCGTTGCAGATACGCAGTATTTT.

The CDR3 DNA follows: TGTGCCAGCAGCTTTCGCAGGAACTATGGCTACACCTTC. This gives the protein CASSFRRNYGYTF. The V gene is TRBV7-4, the J gene TRBJ1-2, with D uncertain. Germline CDR1 and CDR2: SGHVT and SQSDAQ. V lost 3 bases and J lost 2, with 7 bases in between. The CDR3 consists of 13 residues.